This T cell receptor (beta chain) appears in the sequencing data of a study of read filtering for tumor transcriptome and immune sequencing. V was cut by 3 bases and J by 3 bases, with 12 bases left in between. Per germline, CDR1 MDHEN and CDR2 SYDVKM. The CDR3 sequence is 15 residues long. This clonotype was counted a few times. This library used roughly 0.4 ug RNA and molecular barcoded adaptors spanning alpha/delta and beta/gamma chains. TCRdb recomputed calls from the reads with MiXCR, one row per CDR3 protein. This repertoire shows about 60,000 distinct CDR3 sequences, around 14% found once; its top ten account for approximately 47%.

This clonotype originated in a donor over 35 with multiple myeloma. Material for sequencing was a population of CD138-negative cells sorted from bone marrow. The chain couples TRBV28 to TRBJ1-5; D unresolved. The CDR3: CASSFRKGPNQPQHF. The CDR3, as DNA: TGTGCCAGCAGTTTTAGGAAGGGCCCCAATCAGCCCCAGCATTTT.